This paragraph reports one TCR beta chain. Its target is not known. The ends were cut back, 5 bases at V and 3 bases at J, with 16 bases in the middle. The CDR3 spans 15 residues. CDR1 and CDR2 (germline): MGHRA, YSYEKL. This specimen comes from a study of T cell repertoires in cytomegalovirus infection. Across the whole study: Recently identified HLA-C-restricted and well-studied HLA-B-restricted CMV epitopes were used. From public TCR beta signatures came an indication of both CMV infection and matching HLA type.

Broader study findings: Dominating the ex vivo response were TCR beta clonotypes that were CMV-specific and HLA-C-restricted.

TCRdb redid the calling of the reads with MiXCR, one entry per CDR3 protein. In the table there are under 450,000 distinct CDR3 sequences, about 35% of which are singletons. This chain uses TRBV4-1 with TRBJ1-1, with a tentative D call TRBD1 (5 bases). This TCR was recovered from a human donor in good health (CMV status not recorded). Some clones in this sample may be carry-over from other donors' samples. The sample in question was cultured PBMCs, obtained from culture after CMV antigen stimulation. CDR3 region: CASSARDPRDTEAFF. The CDR3 DNA follows: TGCGCCAGCAGCGCCCGGGACCCGAGGGACACTGAAGCTTTCTTT.